The TCR beta chain under discussion was sequenced for a study of cytomegalovirus exposure and HLA in healthy donors. The table lists this clone with a count of one. Its antigen is currently unknown. Study conclusions and caveats: The authors assumed roughly uniform sequencing depth across donors for presence/absence analyses. HLA alleles showed associations with about 15,000 TCR beta sequences in a later analysis, at a 0.05 false discovery rate. In most subjects, TCR beta sequences reportedly gave accurate predictions of HLA-A and HLA-B alleles.

Amplification used 60 Vbeta primers and 13 Jbeta primers. Method: immunoSEQ multiplex PCR; TCRdb's copy keeps in-frame clones and lacks some. The sample lists 150,000 to 200,000 clones, almost 85% occurring once. This receptor was taken from a girl aged 5-17 years in good health and CMV-seropositive. The specimen was PBMCs.

CDR3 coding DNA: TGTGCCAGCAGCTTAGGGACTAGCGGGGGTAATGAGCAGTTCTTC. Amino acids: CASSLGTSGGNEQFF. The chain links TRBV7-3 to TRBJ2-1, with 14 bases aligning to TRBD2. The CDR3 has 15 amino acids. Germline V gives CDR1 SGHTA, CDR2 FQGTGA. Unmatched junction bases numbered 1, after V lost 2 bases and J lost 7 bases.